The clone carrying this T cell receptor (beta chain) was seen ten or more times. This specimen belongs to a study of T cell repertoires in cytomegalovirus infection. TCRdb fed the reads into MiXCR, producing one record per CDR3 protein. The sample holds approximately 500,000 distinct CDR3 sequences, approximately 15% seen once. There are 17 residues in the CDR3. The germline V gene encodes CDR1 SQVTM and CDR2 ANQGSEA. The V end was cut by 1 base, the J end by 5 bases, with 21 bases between. Sequenced sample: CD8+ T cells from PBMCs. The V and J genes are TRBV29-1 and TRBJ2-1; D is possibly TRBD2 (6 bases). This clonotype was sampled from a human donor in good health (CMV status not recorded). Some clones in this sample may be carry-over from other donors' samples. The CDR3 region is CSVEGWSRESKHNEQFF. DNA for the CDR3: TGCAGCGTTGAAGGTTGGTCCCGGGAGTCTAAACACAATGAGCAGTTCTTC.